Listed below are T cell receptor beta chains from one sample, sequenced in a study of CD8 T cells in ankylosing spondylitis. A single record per CDR3 protein comes from TCRdb applying MiXCR to the 5' RACE reads. The table records roughly 700,000 distinct CDR3 sequences, about 20% of them present only once. What was sequenced was blood, either unsorted or a sorted T cell fraction (not recorded which). These receptors were collected from a male donor with ankylosing spondylitis. Both conserved end residues are part of each CDR3. D genes are given only for firm matches. The listing skips clone size in some rows; elsewhere it reads once, few, many or a size class.

d_call: NA
clone_size: NA
v_call: TRBV6-1
j_call: TRBJ1-1
cdr3_aa: CASSAYRATEAFF
cdr3_nt: TGTGCCAGCAGTGCGTACAGGGCCACTGAAGCTTTCTTT

d_call: NA
clone_size: many
v_call: TRBV7-9
j_call: TRBJ2-2
cdr3_aa: CASSLVLNTGELFF
cdr3_nt: TGTGCCAGCAGCTTGGTTCTAAACACCGGGGAGCTGTTTTTT

d_call: NA
clone_size: few
v_call: TRBV5-5
j_call: TRBJ2-2
cdr3_aa: CASSLAGGAGELFF
cdr3_nt: TGTGCCAGCAGCTTGGCGGGGGGCGCCGGGGAGCTGTTTTTT

d_call: NA
clone_size: NA
v_call: TRBV7-9
j_call: TRBJ1-2
cdr3_aa: CASSPQSGVRGYGYTF
cdr3_nt: TGTGCCAGCAGCCCCCAGTCAGGGGTACGCGGCTATGGCTACACCTTC

d_call: TRBD1
clone_size: few
v_call: TRBV29-1
j_call: TRBJ2-1
cdr3_aa: CSVEAGTGEAYNEQFF
cdr3_nt: TGCAGCGTTGAGGCCGGGACAGGGGAAGCCTACAATGAGCAGTTCTTC

d_call: TRBD1
clone_size: few
v_call: TRBV29-1
j_call: TRBJ1-2
cdr3_aa: CSVVDRDYGYTF
cdr3_nt: TGCAGCGTTGTGGACAGGGATTATGGCTACACCTTC

d_call: NA
clone_size: NA
v_call: TRBV29-1
j_call: TRBJ1-2
cdr3_aa: CSVEKNYGYTF
cdr3_nt: TGCAGCGTTGAGAAGAACTATGGCTACACCTTC

d_call: TRBD1
clone_size: NA
v_call: TRBV20-1
j_call: TRBJ1-1
cdr3_aa: CSAPLAGQAIEAFF
cdr3_nt: TGCAGTGCTCCCCTCGCGGGACAGGCAATTGAAGCTTTCTTT

d_call: NA
clone_size: NA
v_call: TRBV7-7
j_call: TRBJ2-5
cdr3_aa: CASSKSWGSETQYF
cdr3_nt: TGTGCTAGCAGCAAAAGCTGGGGGTCCGAGACCCAGTACTTC

d_call: NA
clone_size: NA
v_call: TRBV13
j_call: TRBJ2-1
cdr3_aa: CASSPPVDNEQFF
cdr3_nt: TGTGCCAGCAGCCCCCCGGTCGACAATGAGCAGTTCTTC

d_call: NA
clone_size: NA
v_call: TRBV12-3/TRBV12-4
j_call: TRBJ1-1
cdr3_aa: CASSPRPGSEAFF
cdr3_nt: TGTGCCAGCAGCCCTAGACCTGGGTCTGAAGCTTTCTTT

d_call: NA
clone_size: many
v_call: TRBV7-9
j_call: TRBJ1-4
cdr3_aa: CASSRTATNEKLFF
cdr3_nt: TGTGCCAGCAGCCGCACAGCAACTAATGAAAAACTGTTTTTT

d_call: NA
clone_size: few
v_call: TRBV5-1
j_call: TRBJ1-1
cdr3_aa: CASRKQGRTEAFF
cdr3_nt: TGCGCCAGCAGAAAGCAGGGGAGGACTGAAGCTTTCTTT

d_call: NA
clone_size: few
v_call: TRBV7-2
j_call: TRBJ1-4
cdr3_aa: CASSLGAGRGGEKLFF
cdr3_nt: TGTGCCAGCAGCTTAGGAGCTGGGCGGGGAGGTGAAAAACTGTTTTTT

d_call: NA
clone_size: NA
v_call: TRBV11-1
j_call: TRBJ2-7
cdr3_aa: CASSWGVPNYEQYF
cdr3_nt: TGTGCCAGCAGCTGGGGGGTCCCCAACTACGAGCAGTACTTC

d_call: NA
clone_size: few
v_call: TRBV20-1
j_call: TRBJ1-2
cdr3_aa: CSARGRGYGYTF
cdr3_nt: TGCAGTGCTCGGGGCAGGGGCTATGGCTACACCTTC

d_call: NA
clone_size: NA
v_call: TRBV12-5
j_call: TRBJ2-7
cdr3_aa: CASGPGYGQYF
cdr3_nt: TGTGCTAGTGGGCCTGGGTACGGGCAGTACTTC

d_call: TRBD1
clone_size: NA
v_call: TRBV2
j_call: TRBJ1-2
cdr3_aa: CATRQGVNYGYTF
cdr3_nt: TGTGCCACCCGACAGGGGGTTAACTATGGCTACACCTTC

d_call: NA
clone_size: few
v_call: TRBV3-1
j_call: TRBJ2-7
cdr3_aa: CASSRMGSGRRREQYF
cdr3_nt: TGTGCCAGCAGCCGGATGGGCTCGGGCCGACGTAGGGAGCAGTACTTC

d_call: NA
clone_size: NA
v_call: TRBV21-1
j_call: TRBJ2-7
cdr3_aa: CASSELRTGGGYEQYF
cdr3_nt: TGTGCCAGCAGCGAACTCCGGACAGGGGGAGGGTACGAGCAGTACTTC

d_call: TRBD1
clone_size: NA
v_call: TRBV11-2
j_call: TRBJ2-1
cdr3_aa: CASSTQTPGQGGLNEQFF
cdr3_nt: TGTGCCAGCAGCACTCAAACACCCGGACAGGGCGGGCTCAATGAGCAGTTCTTC

d_call: TRBD2
clone_size: NA
v_call: TRBV7-8
j_call: TRBJ2-3
cdr3_aa: CASSLPPGGSDTQYF
cdr3_nt: TGTGCCAGCAGCTTACCCCCGGGAGGATCAGATACGCAGTATTTT

d_call: NA
clone_size: once
v_call: TRBV4-1
j_call: TRBJ2-1
cdr3_aa: CASSQDGTEQFF
cdr3_nt: TGCGCCAGCAGCCAAGACGGGACTGAGCAGTTCTTC

d_call: NA
clone_size: many
v_call: TRBV29-1
j_call: TRBJ1-4
cdr3_aa: CSVVGGGTNEKLFF
cdr3_nt: TGCAGCGTTGTCGGGGGTGGAACTAATGAAAAACTGTTTTTT

d_call: TRBD2
clone_size: NA
v_call: TRBV20-1
j_call: TRBJ2-5
cdr3_aa: CSAPGTNQETQYF
cdr3_nt: TGCAGTGCTCCCGGGACTAACCAAGAGACCCAGTACTTC

d_call: TRBD1
clone_size: NA
v_call: TRBV5-1
j_call: TRBJ1-3
cdr3_aa: CASNLGTEGNTIYF
cdr3_nt: TGCGCCAGCAATCTCGGGACAGAAGGAAACACCATATATTTT

d_call: NA
clone_size: few
v_call: TRBV20-1
j_call: TRBJ2-5
cdr3_aa: CSAIHMGETQYF
cdr3_nt: TGCAGTGCTATCCATATGGGAGAGACCCAGTACTTC

d_call: TRBD1
clone_size: NA
v_call: TRBV7-9
j_call: TRBJ1-1
cdr3_aa: CASSYLQGKDTEAFF
cdr3_nt: TGTGCCAGCAGCTACTTACAGGGGAAGGACACTGAAGCTTTCTTT

d_call: NA
clone_size: NA
v_call: TRBV3-1
j_call: TRBJ2-2
cdr3_aa: CASNGAGELFF
cdr3_nt: TGTGCCAGCAATGGGGCCGGGGAGCTGTTTTTT

d_call: NA
clone_size: few
v_call: TRBV7-8
j_call: TRBJ2-7
cdr3_aa: CASSPFGASYEQYF
cdr3_nt: TGTGCCAGCAGCCCCTTTGGGGCTTCCTACGAGCAGTACTTC

d_call: NA
clone_size: few
v_call: TRBV28
j_call: TRBJ2-3
cdr3_aa: CASSRIQGILPDTQYF
cdr3_nt: TGTGCCAGCAGCCGGATACAGGGTATCCTTCCAGATACGCAGTATTTT

d_call: TRBD1
clone_size: few
v_call: TRBV7-3
j_call: TRBJ2-2
cdr3_aa: CASSSPGGSDTGELFF
cdr3_nt: TGTGCCAGCAGCTCACCAGGGGGATCGGACACCGGGGAGCTGTTTTTT

d_call: TRBD1
clone_size: NA
v_call: TRBV12-3/TRBV12-4
j_call: TRBJ2-7
cdr3_aa: CASSLRDRGDEQYF
cdr3_nt: TGTGCCAGCAGTTTACGGGACAGGGGTGACGAGCAGTACTTC

d_call: NA
clone_size: NA
v_call: TRBV7-2
j_call: TRBJ1-6
cdr3_aa: CASSFKTAPNSPLHF
cdr3_nt: TGTGCCAGCAGCTTCAAGACAGCCCCTAATTCACCCCTCCACTTT

d_call: NA
clone_size: few
v_call: TRBV27
j_call: TRBJ1-5
cdr3_aa: CASSWSRNQPQHF
cdr3_nt: TGTGCCAGCAGTTGGAGCCGCAATCAGCCCCAGCATTTT

d_call: NA
clone_size: NA
v_call: TRBV9
j_call: TRBJ2-5
cdr3_aa: CASSVVGKPQETQYF
cdr3_nt: TGTGCCAGCAGCGTAGTGGGCAAACCACAAGAGACCCAGTACTTC

d_call: TRBD2
clone_size: NA
v_call: TRBV4-3
j_call: TRBJ2-7
cdr3_aa: CASSQVTSGSYEQYF
cdr3_nt: TGCGCCAGCAGCCAAGTAACTAGCGGGAGCTACGAGCAGTACTTC

d_call: TRBD1
clone_size: NA
v_call: TRBV15
j_call: TRBJ2-6
cdr3_aa: CATSSRTGVGANVLTF
cdr3_nt: TGTGCCACCAGCAGCCGAACAGGGGTTGGGGCCAACGTCCTGACTTTC

d_call: NA
clone_size: many
v_call: TRBV4-3
j_call: TRBJ2-2
cdr3_aa: CASSQDRTSPRTGELFF
cdr3_nt: TGCGCCAGCAGCCAAGATCGAACTTCCCCCAGGACCGGGGAGCTGTTTTTT

d_call: NA
clone_size: NA
v_call: TRBV12-3/TRBV12-4
j_call: TRBJ1-1
cdr3_aa: CASKGPRNTEAFF
cdr3_nt: TGTGCCAGCAAGGGCCCTAGGAACACTGAAGCTTTCTTT

d_call: TRBD2
clone_size: few
v_call: TRBV20-1
j_call: TRBJ2-5
cdr3_aa: CSASLAGEETQYF
cdr3_nt: TGCAGTGCTAGCCTAGCGGGGGAAGAGACCCAGTACTTC

d_call: NA
clone_size: few
v_call: TRBV3-1
j_call: TRBJ1-5
cdr3_aa: CASSQVYGNQPQHF
cdr3_nt: TGTGCCAGCAGCCAAGTTTATGGAAATCAGCCCCAGCATTTT

d_call: NA
clone_size: NA
v_call: TRBV6-1
j_call: TRBJ1-5
cdr3_aa: CASTAVTGHSNQPQHF
cdr3_nt: TGTGCCAGCACCGCCGTGACGGGCCATAGCAATCAGCCCCAGCATTTT

d_call: NA
clone_size: many
v_call: TRBV12-3/TRBV12-4
j_call: TRBJ2-7
cdr3_aa: CASSLGGGSYEQYF
cdr3_nt: TGTGCCAGCAGTTTAGGGGGAGGCTCCTACGAGCAGTACTTC

d_call: NA
clone_size: few
v_call: TRBV20-1
j_call: TRBJ2-7
cdr3_aa: CSATRRVSETKKYF
cdr3_nt: TGCAGTGCTACACGCAGGGTTTCTGAAACTAAAAAGTACTTC

d_call: TRBD1
clone_size: few
v_call: TRBV20-1
j_call: TRBJ1-1
cdr3_aa: CSARGRILGRGPQLNTEAFF
cdr3_nt: TGCAGTGCTAGGGGACGGATTTTGGGCAGGGGGCCGCAATTGAACACTGAAGCTTTCTTT

d_call: TRBD2
clone_size: NA
v_call: TRBV20-1
j_call: TRBJ2-5
cdr3_aa: CSARDYTPTSGKETQYF
cdr3_nt: TGCAGTGCTAGAGACTACACTCCGACTAGCGGAAAAGAGACCCAGTACTTC

d_call: TRBD2
clone_size: few
v_call: TRBV29-1
j_call: TRBJ2-5
cdr3_aa: CSVTRGGREETQYF
cdr3_nt: TGCAGCGTGACCCGGGGGGGCCGCGAGGAGACCCAGTACTTC

d_call: NA
clone_size: NA
v_call: TRBV5-6
j_call: TRBJ2-3
cdr3_aa: CASSLWLSDTQYF
cdr3_nt: TGTGCCAGCAGCTTGTGGCTTTCAGATACGCAGTATTTT

d_call: TRBD2
clone_size: few
v_call: TRBV20-1
j_call: TRBJ2-5
cdr3_aa: CSARTSGALETQYF
cdr3_nt: TGCAGTGCTAGGACTAGCGGGGCCCTCGAGACCCAGTACTTC

d_call: NA
clone_size: few
v_call: TRBV5-5
j_call: TRBJ1-5
cdr3_aa: CASSFQQGPGPQHF
cdr3_nt: TGTGCCAGCAGCTTCCAGCAGGGCCCTGGACCCCAGCATTTT

d_call: NA
clone_size: few
v_call: TRBV18
j_call: TRBJ2-1
cdr3_aa: CASSPEFTRGEQFF
cdr3_nt: TGTGCCAGCTCACCAGAGTTTACTAGGGGTGAGCAGTTCTTC

d_call: NA
clone_size: NA
v_call: TRBV5-4
j_call: TRBJ2-3
cdr3_aa: CASSLEGPYGDTQYF
cdr3_nt: TGTGCCAGCAGCTTGGAGGGCCCTTACGGGGATACGCAGTATTTT

d_call: TRBD2
clone_size: few
v_call: TRBV5-1
j_call: TRBJ2-7
cdr3_aa: CASSLRPSAGDNEQYF
cdr3_nt: TGCGCCAGCAGCTTGCGCCCGTCAGCGGGAGACAACGAGCAGTACTTC

d_call: TRBD1
clone_size: few
v_call: TRBV6-5
j_call: TRBJ1-5
cdr3_aa: CASSNTGDQPQHF
cdr3_nt: TGTGCCAGCAGTAACACAGGGGATCAGCCCCAGCATTTT